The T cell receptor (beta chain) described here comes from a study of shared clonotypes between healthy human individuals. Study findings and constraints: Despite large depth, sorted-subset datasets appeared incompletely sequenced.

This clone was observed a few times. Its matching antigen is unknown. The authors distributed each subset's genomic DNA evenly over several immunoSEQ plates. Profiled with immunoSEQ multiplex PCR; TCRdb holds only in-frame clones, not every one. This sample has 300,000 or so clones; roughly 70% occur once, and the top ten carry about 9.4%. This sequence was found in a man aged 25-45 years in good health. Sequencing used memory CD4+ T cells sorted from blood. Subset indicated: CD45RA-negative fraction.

The CDR3 loop reads CASSQDTSPRLEQFF. The CDR3 DNA reads as TGCGCCAGCAGCCAAGATACCTCCCCCCGGTTAGAGCAGTTCTTC. This chain uses TRBV4-3 with TRBJ2-1; D unresolved. Germline V lookup: CDR1 LGHNA, CDR2 YSLEER. Trimming cost V 0 bases and J 10 bases, with 16 bases left between them. The CDR3 has 15 residues.